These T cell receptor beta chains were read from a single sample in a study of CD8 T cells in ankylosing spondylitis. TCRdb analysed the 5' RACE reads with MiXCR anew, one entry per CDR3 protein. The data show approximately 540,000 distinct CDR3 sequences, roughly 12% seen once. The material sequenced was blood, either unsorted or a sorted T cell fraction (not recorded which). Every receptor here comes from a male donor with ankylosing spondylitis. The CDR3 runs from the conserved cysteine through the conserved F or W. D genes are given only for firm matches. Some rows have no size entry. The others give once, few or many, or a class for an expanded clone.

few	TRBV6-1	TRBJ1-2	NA	TGTGCCAGCAGTCGCCGGGGCAGAAGCTATGGCTACACCTTC	CASSRRGRSYGYTF
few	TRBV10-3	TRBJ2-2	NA	TGTGCCATCAGGCCCCCGGGCACCGGGGAGCTGTTTTTT	CAIRPPGTGELFF
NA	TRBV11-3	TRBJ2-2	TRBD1	TGTGCCAGCTCGGGACAGAGGTACACCGGGGAGCTGTTTTTT	CASSGQRYTGELFF
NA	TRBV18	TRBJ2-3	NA	TGTGCCAGCTCAGCCGATACGCAGTATTTT	CASSADTQYF
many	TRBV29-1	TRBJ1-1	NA	TGCAGCGTTGCACAGGTTAACACTGAAGCTTTCTTT	CSVAQVNTEAFF
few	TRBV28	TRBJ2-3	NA	TGTGCCAGCAGTTATCTAGCGCGCTCGGCAGATACGCAGTATTTT	CASSYLARSADTQYF
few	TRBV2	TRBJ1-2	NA	TGTGCCAGCATAGGGGACTTCAACTATGGCTACACCTTC	CASIGDFNYGYTF
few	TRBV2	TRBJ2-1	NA	TGTGCCAGCCACCCCAATGAGCAGTTCTTC	CASHPNEQFF
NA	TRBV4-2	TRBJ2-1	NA	TGTGCCAGCAGCCGCGGAGTCGGCGGCAGAAACAATGAGCAGTTCTTC	CASSRGVGGRNNEQFF
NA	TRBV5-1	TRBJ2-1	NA	TGCGCCAGCAGCTTGGCCATTGGGGGGAACAATGAGCAGTTCTTC	CASSLAIGGNNEQFF
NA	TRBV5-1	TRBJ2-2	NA	TGCGCCAGCAGCTTCCCGGGGCGGGCCGCCGGGGAGCTGTTTTTT	CASSFPGRAAGELFF
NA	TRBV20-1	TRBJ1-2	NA	TGCAGTGCTAGAGATGGTCAGTACAACTATGGCTACACCTTC	CSARDGQYNYGYTF
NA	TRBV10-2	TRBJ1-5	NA	TGCGCCAGCAGTGGACCCTTTAATCAGCCCCAGCATTTT	CASSGPFNQPQHF
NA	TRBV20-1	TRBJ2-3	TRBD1	TGCAGTGCTAGAGTGCCCCGGGACAGGAGAAATACGCAGTATTTT	CSARVPRDRRNTQYF
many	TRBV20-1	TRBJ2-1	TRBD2	TGCAGTGCTATCGGAGCGGGAGCCTACAATGAGCAGTTCTTC	CSAIGAGAYNEQFF
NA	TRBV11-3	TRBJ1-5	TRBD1	TGTGCCAGCAGCTTGGAACAGGGGGAGCCCCAGCATTTT	CASSLEQGEPQHF
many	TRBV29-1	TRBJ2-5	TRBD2	TGCAGCGTTGCCGGGACTAGCGGGAGTGGATATCAAGAGACCCAGTACTTC	CSVAGTSGSGYQETQYF
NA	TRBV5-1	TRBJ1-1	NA	TGCGCCAGCAGCGCCAGTACTGAAGCTTTCTTT	CASSASTEAFF